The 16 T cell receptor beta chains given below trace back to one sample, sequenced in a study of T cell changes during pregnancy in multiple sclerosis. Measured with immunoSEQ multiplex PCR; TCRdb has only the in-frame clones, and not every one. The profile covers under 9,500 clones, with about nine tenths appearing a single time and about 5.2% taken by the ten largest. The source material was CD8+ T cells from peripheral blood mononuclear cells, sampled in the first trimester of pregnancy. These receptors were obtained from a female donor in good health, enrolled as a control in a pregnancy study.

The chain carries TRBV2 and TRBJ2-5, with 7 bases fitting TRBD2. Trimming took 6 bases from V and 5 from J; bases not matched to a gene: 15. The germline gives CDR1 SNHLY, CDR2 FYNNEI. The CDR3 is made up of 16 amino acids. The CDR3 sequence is CASRGTGRGSRETQYF. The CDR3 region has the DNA TGTGCCAGCAGGGGGACTGGGAGGGGCTCTAGGGAGACCCAGTACTTC.

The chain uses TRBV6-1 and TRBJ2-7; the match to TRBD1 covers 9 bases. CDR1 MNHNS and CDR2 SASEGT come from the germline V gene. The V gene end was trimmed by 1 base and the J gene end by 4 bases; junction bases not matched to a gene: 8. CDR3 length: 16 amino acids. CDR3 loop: CASSEVPGQGGYEQYF. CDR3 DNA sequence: TGTGCCAGCAGTGAAGTCCCGGGACAGGGTGGATACGAGCAGTACTTC.

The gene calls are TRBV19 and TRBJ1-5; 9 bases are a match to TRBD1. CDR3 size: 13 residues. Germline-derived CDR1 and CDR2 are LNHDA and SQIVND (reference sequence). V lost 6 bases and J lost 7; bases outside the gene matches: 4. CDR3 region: CASRRDRAQPQHF. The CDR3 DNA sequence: TGTGCCAGTAGACGGGACAGGGCACAGCCCCAGCATTTT.

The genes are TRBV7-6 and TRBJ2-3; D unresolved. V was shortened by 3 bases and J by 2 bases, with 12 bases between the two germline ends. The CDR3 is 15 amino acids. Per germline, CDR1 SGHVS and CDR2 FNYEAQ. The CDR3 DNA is TGTGCCAGCAGCTTTTTCGCAGGTTACACAGATACGCAGTATTTT. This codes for CASSFFAGYTDTQYF.

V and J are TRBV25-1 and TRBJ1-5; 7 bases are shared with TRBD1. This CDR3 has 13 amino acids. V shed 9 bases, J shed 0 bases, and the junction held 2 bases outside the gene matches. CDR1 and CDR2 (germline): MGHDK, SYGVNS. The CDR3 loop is CARGDSSNQPQHF. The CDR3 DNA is TGTGCCAGGGGGGACAGTAGCAATCAGCCCCAGCATTTT.

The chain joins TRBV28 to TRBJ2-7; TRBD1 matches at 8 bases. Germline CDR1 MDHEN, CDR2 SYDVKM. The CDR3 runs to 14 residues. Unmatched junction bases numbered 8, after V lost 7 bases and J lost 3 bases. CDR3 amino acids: CASIATGGNYEQYF. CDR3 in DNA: TGTGCCAGCATCGCTACAGGGGGTAACTACGAGCAGTACTTC.

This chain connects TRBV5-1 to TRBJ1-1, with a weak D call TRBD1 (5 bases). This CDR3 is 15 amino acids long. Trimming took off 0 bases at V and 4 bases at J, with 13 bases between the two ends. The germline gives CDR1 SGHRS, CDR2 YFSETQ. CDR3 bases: TGCGCCAGCAGCTTGGTGGGGACTGGGGCCACTGAAGCTTTCTTT. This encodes CASSLVGTGATEAFF.

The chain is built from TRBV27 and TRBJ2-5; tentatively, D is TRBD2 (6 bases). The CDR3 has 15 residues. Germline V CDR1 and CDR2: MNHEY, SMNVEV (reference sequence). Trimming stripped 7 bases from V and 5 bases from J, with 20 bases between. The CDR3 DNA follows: TGTGCCAGCATGGTGGGACTCAACCTTGGGGAGACCCAGTACTTC. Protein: CASMVGLNLGETQYF.

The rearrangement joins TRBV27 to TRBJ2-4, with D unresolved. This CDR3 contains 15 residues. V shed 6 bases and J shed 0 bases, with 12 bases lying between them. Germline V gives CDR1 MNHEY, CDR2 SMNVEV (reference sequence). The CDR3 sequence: CASRATYVAKNIQYF. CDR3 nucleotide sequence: TGTGCCAGCAGAGCTACGTATGTAGCCAAAAACATTCAGTACTTC.

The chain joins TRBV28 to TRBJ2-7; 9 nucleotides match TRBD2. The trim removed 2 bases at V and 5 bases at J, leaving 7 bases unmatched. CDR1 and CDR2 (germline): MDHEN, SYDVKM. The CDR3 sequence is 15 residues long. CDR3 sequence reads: CASSLRGGGRHEQYF. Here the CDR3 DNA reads TGTGCCAGCAGTTTACGCGGGGGGGGACGCCACGAGCAGTACTTC.

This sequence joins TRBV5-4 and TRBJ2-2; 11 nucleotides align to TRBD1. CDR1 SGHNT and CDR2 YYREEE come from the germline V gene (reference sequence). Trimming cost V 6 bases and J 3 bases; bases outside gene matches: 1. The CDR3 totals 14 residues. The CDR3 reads CASTGQGDTGELFF. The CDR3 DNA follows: TGTGCCAGCACGGGACAGGGGGACACCGGGGAGCTGTTTTTT.

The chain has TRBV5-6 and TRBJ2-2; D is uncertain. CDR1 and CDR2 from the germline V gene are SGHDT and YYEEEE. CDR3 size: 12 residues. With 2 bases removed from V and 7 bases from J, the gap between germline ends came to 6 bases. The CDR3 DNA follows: TGTGCCAGCAGCTTCGGTTACGGGGAGCTGTTTTTT. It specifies CASSFGYGELFF.

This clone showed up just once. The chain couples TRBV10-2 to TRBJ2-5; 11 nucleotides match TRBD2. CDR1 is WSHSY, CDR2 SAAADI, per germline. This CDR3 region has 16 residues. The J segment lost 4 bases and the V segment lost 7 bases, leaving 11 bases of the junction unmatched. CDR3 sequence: CASTKSLAGGGETQYF. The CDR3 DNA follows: TGCGCCAGCACCAAGAGTCTAGCGGGAGGCGGAGAGACCCAGTACTTC.

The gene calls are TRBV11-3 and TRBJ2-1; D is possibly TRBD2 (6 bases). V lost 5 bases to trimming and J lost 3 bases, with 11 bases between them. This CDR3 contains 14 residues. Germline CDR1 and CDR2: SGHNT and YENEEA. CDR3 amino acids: CASSPPGVYNEQFF. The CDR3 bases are TGTGCCAGCAGCCCTCCGGGGGTCTACAATGAGCAGTTCTTC. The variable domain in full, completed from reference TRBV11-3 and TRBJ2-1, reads EAGVVQSPRYKIIEKKQPVAFWCNPISGHNTLYWYLQNLGQGPELLIRYENEEAVDDSQLPKDRFSAERLKGVDSTLKIQPAELGDSAVYLCASSPPGVYNEQFFGPGTRLTVL.

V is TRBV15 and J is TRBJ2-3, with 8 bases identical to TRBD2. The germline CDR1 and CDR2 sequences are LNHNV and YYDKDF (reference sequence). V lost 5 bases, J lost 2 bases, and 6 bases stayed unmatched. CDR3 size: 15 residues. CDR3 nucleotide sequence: TGTGCCACCAGCGGGTTAGCGGGGAACACAGATACGCAGTATTTT. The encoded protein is CATSGLAGNTDTQYF.

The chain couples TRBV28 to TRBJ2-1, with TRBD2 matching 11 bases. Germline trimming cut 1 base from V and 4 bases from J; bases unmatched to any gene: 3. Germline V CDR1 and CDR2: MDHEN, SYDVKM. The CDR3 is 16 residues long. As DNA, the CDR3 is TGTGCCAGCAGTTTATTAGGGACTAGCGGTTACAATGAGCAGTTCTTC. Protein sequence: CASSLLGTSGYNEQFF.